This T cell receptor beta chain derives from a study of OX40 agonist ivuxolimab in advanced cancers. About the research overall: Eligibility admitted prior anti-PD-1, anti-PD-L1 or anti-CTLA-4 therapy; roughly 39% had some.

Deletions cut 4 bases from V and 4 bases from J, with 10 bases between. CDR3 length: 13 amino acids. Germline V gene lookup returns CDR1 MGHRA and CDR2 YSYEKL. Generated by immunoSEQ multiplex PCR, the TCRdb table keeps only in-frame clones and is missing some. Of under 80,000 clones listed, about nine tenths are singletons. This clonotype was sampled from an adult with an advanced solid tumor such as melanoma, head and neck, liver or kidney cancer. The sequencing here drew on CD4+ or CD8+ T cells sorted from blood, taken in a trial of the OX40 agonist ivuxolimab. The chain is built from TRBV4-1 and TRBJ1-2; a possible D gene is TRBD1 (6 bases). The CDR3 loop is CASSPGQIYGYTF. DNA for the CDR3: TGCGCCAGCAGCCCGGGACAAATCTATGGCTACACCTTC.